This T cell receptor (beta chain) is drawn from a study of spatial heterogeneity in lung cancer (dated by TCRdb to the late 2010s). Regarding the research as a whole: Beta-chain transcripts were consistently detected in greater numbers than alpha-chain transcripts, which likely reflected higher beta-chain transcript abundance. In the raw uncorrected reads, each unique combination of TCR and UMI appeared on average more than ten times. In non-small cell lung cancer, the study quantitatively compared TCR alpha and beta repertoires across several tumor regions, matched nontumor lung, and blood. TCR repertoire features were related to nonsynonymous mutation counts determined by whole-exome sequencing of tumor tissue. At surgery, both alpha and beta chains were TCR-sequenced in fewer than 250 tumor regions, roughly 64 matched nontumor lung samples and some 60 PBMC samples. Paper-wide results and their limitations: Ubiquitous expanded tumor TCRs showed up in blood more often at tumor resection than at routine follow-up. Confirming at a functional level the hypothesis that regional TCRs recognize regional mutations was considered to require additional single-cell paired TCR alpha and beta sequencing.

Receptors were amplified or captured by 5' RACE. Data came from a NextSeq 500. The TCR library protocol attached a unique molecular identifier to each TCR cDNA molecule to allow correction of PCR and sequencing errors. The authors' pipeline ran thus. Decombinator tools were used for TCR identification, UMI-based error correction and CDR3 extraction. TCRs above a frequency of 2 per 1,000, corresponding to the top 1% of the tumor frequency distribution, were defined as expanded. Rényi diversity was computed with the R vegan package after subsampling each repertoire 100 times to 5,000 TCRs. To build CDR3 similarity networks, amino acid triplet string-kernel similarity was used, and CDR3s were connected when their pairwise similarity was above 0.82. TCRdb redid the processing of the public reads, applying fastp at Q25 and MiXCR, and retained in-frame beta chains. Rows are unified per CDR3 protein, each entry keeping the most common DNA and genes. TCRdb's processing, not the authors' own work, is the source of the V and J calls. Present in this sample are tens of thousands of distinct CDR3 sequences, 4% to 6% of which were seen just once. The ten biggest clones cover just over 25% of the sample.

This clonotype was observed a handful of times. This clone's antigen is unknown. No clone much larger than this one lies a single base away; base qualities are absent. The sample's time point, from its label and the paper: sample taken at primary tumor resection. TCR sequencing used whole RNA extracted from tumor and nontumor lung tissue, or from cryopreserved PBMC samples, without cell sorting. The donors were some 76 patients from the lung TRACERx cohort who had early-stage, untreated non-small cell lung cancer. A patient was chosen for TCR sequencing only when enough RNA was available from at least two tumor regions. The sequencing here drew on PBMCs, taken at surgery. The sequence was obtained from a female donor with early-stage non-small cell lung cancer.

The CDR3 here reads CASSGGGNQPQHF. The DNA sequence follows: TGTGCCAGCAGTGGAGGAGGTAATCAGCCCCAGCATTTT. This chain joins TRBV2 to TRBJ1-5; the D gene assignment is ambiguous. The CDR3 runs 13 residues from the cysteine to the phenylalanine. Solely the CDR3 DNA is kept, with 39 bases framed from the first base. The CDR1 and CDR2 encoded by the germline V gene are SNHLY and FYNNEI. V is reduced by 4 bases and J by 4 bases, leaving a spacing of 8 bases between them. Reference TRBV2 and TRBJ1-5 genes cover what lies past the CDR3, so the full variable domain is EPEVTQTPSHQVTQMGQEVILRCVPISNHLYFYWYRQILGQKVEFLVSFYNNEISEKSEIFDDQFSVERPDGSNFTLKIRSTKLEDSAMYFCASSGGGNQPQHFGDGTRLSIL.